This T cell receptor beta chain was retrieved from a study of cytomegalovirus exposure and HLA in healthy donors. About the study: Among the roughly 400 donors who were genotyped, roughly 86% fell in the genetic ancestry cluster that is associated with self-reported Caucasian donors.

The PCR ran on 60 Vbeta and 13 Jbeta primers. Clones were read by immunoSEQ multiplex PCR, and TCRdb kept only the in-frame ones, dropping some. Found here are some 90,000 clones, approximately 77% of them singletons; the top ten hold 10%. This clone was found once. The target antigen is unknown. The CDR3 spans 14 residues. Germline V lookup: CDR1 SGHRS, CDR2 YFSETQ. The V end lost 4 bases, the J end lost 1 base, and 11 bases lay between the germline ends. General observations from the study: A few V segments could not be told apart, such as TRBV6-2 and TRBV6-3, and were left out.

Each donor was healthy, and each was a bone marrow donor. Material: PBMCs. This chain joins TRBV5-1 and TRBJ2-5; a possible D gene is TRBD2 (6 bases). The sequence came from a human donor in good health. The CDR3 DNA is TGCGCCAGCAGCACGTCTAGCGCCCAAGAGACCCAGTACTTC. Its translation: CASSTSSAQETQYF.